What follows is one T cell receptor beta chain and its context. The antigen is undetermined. The data were taken from a study of cytomegalovirus exposure and HLA in healthy donors. Findings of the study overall: For TCR beta chains, V- and J-gene trimming was later linked to a missense DCLRE1C variant. The dataset shows that most TCR sequences were rare, while some public TCRs occurred in many donors. Cytomegalovirus association was assigned to about 180 TCR beta chains.

Trimming at V came to 2 bases and at J to 4 bases, leaving 12 bases not matched to a gene. The CDR3 has 18 residues. Germline CDR1 is SGHRS and CDR2 is YFSETQ. This PCR relied on a set of 60 Vbeta primers and 13 Jbeta primers. Sequencing used immunoSEQ multiplex PCR; TCRdb keeps in-frame clones, though not all of them. The sample holds about 120,000 clones, approximately 70% seen once. The genes are TRBV5-1 and TRBJ2-2, with 9 bases lining up with TRBD1. This TCR was recovered from a man aged 25-45 years in good health and CMV-seropositive. The specimen sequenced was PBMCs. The CDR3 DNA is TGCGCCAGCAGCTTCGTCGCCGGACAGGGGCCAGGCACCGGGGAGCTGTTTTTT. This translates into CASSFVAGQGPGTGELFF.